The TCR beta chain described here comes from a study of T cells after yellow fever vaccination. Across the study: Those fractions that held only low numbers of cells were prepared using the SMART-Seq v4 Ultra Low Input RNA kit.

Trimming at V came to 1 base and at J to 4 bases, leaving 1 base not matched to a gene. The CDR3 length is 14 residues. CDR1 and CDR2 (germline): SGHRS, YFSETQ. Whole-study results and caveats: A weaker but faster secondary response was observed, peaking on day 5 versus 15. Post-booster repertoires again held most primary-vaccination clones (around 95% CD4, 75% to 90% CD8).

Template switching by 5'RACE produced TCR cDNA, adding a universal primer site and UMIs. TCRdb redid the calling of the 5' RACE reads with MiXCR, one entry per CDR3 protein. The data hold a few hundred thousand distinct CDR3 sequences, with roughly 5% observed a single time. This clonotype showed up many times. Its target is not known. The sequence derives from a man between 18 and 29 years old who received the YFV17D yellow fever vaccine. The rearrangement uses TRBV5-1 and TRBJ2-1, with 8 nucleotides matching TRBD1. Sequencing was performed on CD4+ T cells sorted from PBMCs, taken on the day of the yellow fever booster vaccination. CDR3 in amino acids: CASSLQGAYNEQFF. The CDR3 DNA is TGCGCCAGCAGCTTGCAGGGGGCGTACAATGAGCAGTTCTTC.